The T cell receptor beta chain under discussion was sequenced for a study of T cells in Graves' hyperthyroidism and ophthalmopathy. Amplification of TCR beta CDR3 regions used RNA as the template. When the TCR CDR3 underwent first-round RT-PCR, the HTBI primer set was used. TCRdb re-analysed the multiplex PCR reads in MiXCR, keeping a single row per CDR3 protein. The profile shows around 450,000 distinct CDR3 sequences, about a sixth of them singletons. This clonotype has a count of ten or more. The receptor was isolated from a woman younger than 35 with Graves' hyperthyroidism. The sequenced sample was blood.

In DNA, the CDR3 is TGCGCCAGCAGCTTGGCCCTTGCGGGAGGCCCCTACGAGCAGTACTTC. Translating gives CASSLALAGGPYEQYF. V is TRBV5-1 and J is TRBJ2-7; 8 bases fit TRBD2. This CDR3 is 16 amino acids long. The germline V gene encodes CDR1 SGHRS and CDR2 YFSETQ. J gave up 2 bases and V 0 bases, and 7 bases lay outside the gene matches. Using reference TRBV5-1 and TRBJ2-7 for the parts outside the CDR3, the full variable domain is KAGVTQTPRYLIKTRGQQVTLSCSPISGHRSVSWYQQTPGQGLQFLFEYFSETQRNKGNFPGRFSGRQFSNSRSEMNVSTLELGDSALYLCASSLALAGGPYEQYFGPGTRLTVT.